This TCR beta chain was sequenced during a study of T cell responses to AZD1222 COVID-19 vaccine. Study-level information: Second-dose schedules of about 4 or about 12 weeks were combined. Study-level results: Rises in breadth and depth of Spike-specific TCRs came after two AZD1222 doses. Donors were chiefly white British, with a greater number of females, and clonal diversity was perhaps underestimated.

Assay used: immunoSEQ multiplex PCR; TCRdb lists only in-frame clones, some missing. Among about 160,000 clones listed, about 89% were seen once. About this clone: Its target is not known. Different DNA sequences within this sample yield the same CDR3.

The germline V and J ends were trimmed by 6 bases and 3 bases, with 4 bases remaining between them. The germline gives CDR1 KGHSH, CDR2 LQKENI. The CDR3 is 11 amino acids. The source material was peripheral blood, sampled on day 0 of AZD1222 vaccination. The chain employs TRBV18 and TRBJ2-3; D remains ambiguous. The receptor's source is an adult in good health. This CDR3 is CASSPTDTQYF. The DNA for the CDR3 is TGTGCCAGCTCGCCTACAGATACGCAGTATTTT.